Presented here are 24 T cell receptor beta chains from one specimen sequenced in a study of T cells in Graves' hyperthyroidism and ophthalmopathy. RNA transcripts gave rise to amplified TCR beta CDR3 regions. The study used the HTBI primer set for a first-round RT-PCR of the TCR CDR3. TCRdb re-analysed the multiplex PCR reads in MiXCR, keeping a single row per CDR3 protein. Found here are 350,000 or so distinct CDR3 sequences, less than 20% of them singletons; the top ten hold roughly 15%. Sequencing input: blood. The receptors stem from a woman in her thirties or forties with Graves' ophthalmopathy.

The table lists this clonotype with many counts. The chain links TRBV20-1 to TRBJ2-7, with a possible D match to TRBD1 (6 bases). Deletions cut 6 bases from V and 0 bases from J, with 12 bases between. This CDR3 is built from 13 residues. Germline-derived CDR1 and CDR2 are DFQATT and SNEGSKA (reference sequence). The CDR3 nucleotides are TGCAGTGCAGGGACACCCAACTCCTACGAGCAGTACTTC. Its translation is CSAGTPNSYEQYF.

The chain links TRBV27 to TRBJ2-5; 8 nucleotides agree with TRBD2. The CDR3 covers 14 residues. Germline values: CDR1 MNHEY, CDR2 SMNVEV (reference sequence). Trimming at V came to 5 bases and at J to 5 bases, leaving 7 bases not matched to a gene. The CDR3 is CASSIGGGRETQYF. DNA for the CDR3: TGTGCCAGCAGTATTGGCGGGGGGCGGGAGACCCAGTACTTC.

This clonotype was counted many times. The chain joins TRBV7-8 to TRBJ2-7; no firm D call. CDR1 is SGHVS and CDR2 is FQNEAQ in the germline V gene. The CDR3 is 14 amino acids. Trimming took 2 bases from V and 2 from J, leaving 10 bases between them. As DNA, the CDR3 is TGTGCCAGCAGCTTAAGAGCTATTACCTACGAGCAGTACTTC. Protein sequence: CASSLRAITYEQYF.

The J gene is TRBJ2-7, the V gene TRBV4-1; D may correspond to TRBD1 or TRBD2 (5 bases each). CDR1 is MGHRA and CDR2 is YSYEKL in the germline V gene. Trimming left V 4 bases short and J 3 bases short, with 25 bases between. The CDR3 loop spans 18 amino acids. This chain's CDR3 is CASSPSSHRVGDSYEQYF. The CDR3 DNA reads as TGCGCCAGCAGCCCCAGCAGTCATCGTGTGGGGGATAGCTACGAGCAGTACTTC.

This clonotype was picked up many times. The V gene is TRBV7-9, the J gene TRBJ1-1; a possible D gene is TRBD1 (5 bases). Trimming removed 0 bases from V and 0 bases from J, with 8 bases in between. This CDR3 spans 15 amino acids. Germline V gives CDR1 SEHNR, CDR2 FQNEAQ (reference sequence). CDR3 nucleotides: TGTGCCAGCAGCTTAGCGGGGACTTTGAACACTGAAGCTTTCTTT. It codes for CASSLAGTLNTEAFF. The full variable domain, completed using reference TRBV7-9 and TRBJ1-1, is DTGVSQNPRHKITKRGQNVTFRCDPISEHNRLYWYRQTLGQGPEFLTYFQNEAQLEKSRLLSDRFSAERPKGSFSTLEIQRTEQGDSAMYLCASSLAGTLNTEAFFGQGTRLTVV.

The sample holds many counts of this clonotype. The V call is TRBV12-3 or TRBV12-4, the J call TRBJ1-2; unclear D gene. The ends were cut back, 1 base at V and 3 bases at J, with 9 bases in the middle. The CDR3 loop spans 14 amino acids. CDR3 sequence: CASSLDGRYYGYTF. The CDR3 DNA reads TGTGCCAGCAGTTTAGACGGCAGATACTATGGCTACACCTTC.

This clonotype was detected ten times or more. This chain uses TRBV10-3 with TRBJ2-5, with D uncertain. Per the germline V gene, CDR1 is ENHRY and CDR2 is SYGVKD. Trimming removed 11 bases at V and 1 base at J, with 11 bases between. The CDR3 runs 12 residues. The CDR3 DNA reads as TGTGCCCACAGCACGACCCAAGAGACCCAGTACTTC. Its translation is CAHSTTQETQYF.

This clonotype showed up many times. The rearrangement uses TRBV28 and TRBJ2-4; the D gene could be TRBD1 or TRBD2 (5 bases each). V gave up 6 bases and J gave up 4 bases, with 10 bases separating them. Germline V gives CDR1 MDHEN, CDR2 SYDVKM. There are 13 residues in the CDR3. The CDR3 sequence: CASREGTKNIQYF. DNA of the CDR3: TGTGCCAGCAGGGAAGGGACGAAAAACATTCAGTACTTC.

There are many counts of this clonotype. The chain uses TRBV12-3 or TRBV12-4 and TRBJ2-2, with TRBD1 as a possible D gene (6 bases). There are 14 residues in the CDR3. The ends were cut back, 6 bases at V and 7 bases at J, with 15 bases in the middle. In nucleotides, the CDR3 is TGTGCCAGCAGCCTCGGACAGCGAGGCGGGGAGCTGTTTTTT. It codes for CASSLGQRGGELFF.

This clonotype was seen ten or more times. The chain combines TRBV28 with TRBJ2-2, with a possible D match to TRBD1 (5 bases). Trimming removed 7 bases from V and 5 bases from J, with 20 bases in between. The CDR3 covers 16 residues. The germline gives CDR1 MDHEN, CDR2 SYDVKM. CDR3 sequence: CASIQLGQGETGELFF. CDR3 nucleotides: TGTGCCAGCATCCAGTTAGGGCAGGGTGAGACCGGGGAGCTGTTTTTT. Looking up the rest from reference TRBV28 and TRBJ2-2 gives the full variable domain: DVKVTQSSRYLVKRTGEKVFLECVQDMDHENMFWYRQDPGLGLRLIYFSYDVKMKEKGDIPEGYSVSREKKERFSLILESASTNQTSMYLCASIQLGQGETGELFFGEGSRLTVL.

In its sample, this clonotype was seen many times. The J gene is TRBJ2-3, the V gene TRBV12-3 or TRBV12-4, with 7 bases aligning to TRBD2. Losses at the gene ends were 3 bases for V and 2 bases for J; bases not matched to a gene: 5. CDR3 length: 15 residues. The CDR3 DNA follows: TGTGCCAGCAGTTTTTGGCTAGCGGACACAGATACGCAGTATTTT. It specifies CASSFWLADTDTQYF.

This clonotype occurred a few times. The genes are TRBV12-3 or TRBV12-4 and TRBJ1-5, with TRBD1 matching 9 bases. The CDR3 extends over 17 amino acids. Trimming removed 5 bases from V and 1 base from J; junction bases left unmatched: 9. CDR3 coding DNA: TGTGCCAGCAGTCTCGATACAGGGGGCTCGAGCAATCAGCCCCAGCATTTT. Translation gives CASSLDTGGSSNQPQHF.

The chain couples TRBV28 to TRBJ2-5, with TRBD2 identical over 16 bases. CDR3 length equals 15 residues. V lost 2 bases to trimming and J lost 10 bases; unmatched junction nucleotides: 4. Per the germline V gene, CDR1 is MDHEN and CDR2 is SYDVKM. The CDR3 DNA sequence: TGTGCCAGCAGTTTACCGGGACTAGCGGGAGGGAGCCAGTACTTC. It specifies CASSLPGLAGGSQYF.

This clonotype was counted at least ten times. V gene TRBV12-3 or TRBV12-4 combines with J gene TRBJ2-1, with D perhaps being TRBD1 or TRBD2 (5 bases each). The CDR3 runs 10 residues. V was shortened by 6 bases and J by 11 bases, with 8 bases between the two germline ends. CDR3 nucleotide sequence: TGTGCCAGCAGGTGGGGACAGCAGTTCTTC. It codes for CASRWGQQFF.

This clonotype was recorded at least ten times. The CDR3 DNA follows: TGTGCCAGCTCTACAGCCCGGACAGGGTTCTACGAGCAGTACTTC. It codes for CASSTARTGFYEQYF. The gene calls are TRBV7-8 and TRBJ2-7, with TRBD1 matching 8 bases. Germline V gives CDR1 SGHVS, CDR2 FQNEAQ. Germline trimming cut 8 bases from V and 3 bases from J; bases unmatched to any gene: 12. This CDR3 spans 15 amino acids.

This clonotype was seen many times. A much larger clone is a single base away; this may be a read error. J is TRBJ2-7 and V is TRBV20-1; perhaps TRBD1 as D (6 bases). Looked up from germline, CDR1 is DFQATT and CDR2 is SNEGSKA (reference sequence). Trimming took off 4 bases at V and 6 bases at J, with 16 bases between the two ends. The CDR3 runs to 13 residues. CDR3 sequence reads: CSAKEQGWCEQYF. CDR3 coding DNA: TGCAGTGCTAAGGAACAGGGTTGGTGCGAGCAGTACTTC.

This clonotype was seen at least ten times. The chain employs TRBV14 and TRBJ2-2; TRBD2 aligns across 12 bases. Germline values: CDR1 SGHDN, CDR2 FVKESK. The CDR3 covers 17 residues. J lost 1 base, V lost 4 bases, and 4 bases had no gene match. The CDR3 spells CASSRTSGDENTGELFF. CDR3 coding DNA: TGTGCCAGCAGCCGGACTAGCGGGGATGAGAACACCGGGGAGCTGTTTTTT.

This clonotype occurred many times. The V gene is TRBV12-3 or TRBV12-4, the J gene TRBJ1-5; D unresolved. V gave up 7 bases and J gave up 4 bases, with 11 bases separating them. The CDR3 has 13 residues. The CDR3 DNA is TGTGCCAGCACCGAAAAGTTTAATCAGCCCCAGCATTTT. This encodes CASTEKFNQPQHF.

At least ten counts were recorded for this clonotype. This chain links TRBV20-1 with TRBJ2-7; weak D call: TRBD1 (5 bases). Germline CDR1 reads DFQATT; CDR2 reads SNEGSKA (reference sequence). The germline V and J ends were trimmed by 0 bases and 3 bases, with 15 bases remaining between them. This CDR3 is 15 amino acids long. The CDR3 DNA reads TGCAGTGCTAGAGATGGGGCAGGTCCAGACTACGAGCAGTACTTC. Its protein is CSARDGAGPDYEQYF.

This clonotype was counted many times. The chain combines TRBV6-2 or TRBV6-3 with TRBJ2-2; 8 bases align to TRBD1. This CDR3 has 15 amino acids. Per the germline V gene, CDR1 is MNHEY and CDR2 is SVGEGT. The V segment lost 7 bases and the J segment 4 bases; nucleotides outside the gene matches: 8. The CDR3 region is CASNKEQGGTGELFF. The CDR3 nucleotides are TGTGCCAGCAACAAGGAACAGGGGGGCACCGGGGAGCTGTTTTTT.

This clonotype has a count of ten or more. The chain recombines TRBV28 with TRBJ1-5, with D tentatively TRBD1 (6 bases). Germline values: CDR1 MDHEN, CDR2 SYDVKM. The CDR3 contains 15 residues. V shed 5 bases and J shed 1 base, with 12 bases lying between them. This chain's CDR3 is CASSPTGSSNQPQHF. CDR3 in DNA: TGTGCCAGCAGTCCAACAGGGTCGAGCAATCAGCCCCAGCATTTT.

In this sample, this clonotype turned up many times. The chain has TRBV11-2 and TRBJ1-2; D gene ambiguous. The CDR3 covers 14 residues. The V end was cut by 4 bases, the J end by 10 bases, with 19 bases between. Germline values: CDR1 SGHAT, CDR2 FQNNGV. The DNA for the CDR3 is TGTGCCAGCAGCTCCCAAATGTTATCGGCCGTCTACACCTTC. Translated: CASSSQMLSAVYTF.

This clonotype was seen ten or more times. The V and J genes are TRBV12-3 or TRBV12-4 and TRBJ1-3; no clear D gene. The CDR3 consists of 15 residues. Trimming cost V 6 bases and J 1 base, with 13 bases left between them. CDR3: CASRFGRLSGNTIYF. In DNA, the CDR3 is TGTGCCAGCAGGTTTGGGAGACTATCTGGAAACACCATATATTTT.

This clonotype has at least ten counts. The chain joins TRBV24-1 to TRBJ2-7, with 7 bases identical to TRBD2. V gave up 4 bases and J gave up 0 bases; unmatched junction bases: 2. Germline-derived CDR1 and CDR2 are KGHDR and SFDVKD. The CDR3 spans 14 residues. The CDR3 protein is CATSEGGNSYEQYF. CDR3 in DNA: TGTGCCACCAGTGAGGGAGGGAACTCCTACGAGCAGTACTTC.